This record covers a single T cell receptor (beta chain). Its antigen is not known. These data originate in a study of cytomegalovirus exposure and HLA in healthy donors. The study, taken as a whole, reports: Rarity marked most TCR sequences, yet some public TCRs occurred in many donors. The majority of CMV-associated TCR beta chains were reported as apparently HLA-restricted in a later analysis.

The primer mix had 60 Vbeta and 13 Jbeta primers. Using immunoSEQ multiplex PCR, the repertoire was profiled, and TCRdb retains in-frame clones only, with some absent. The table shows 70,000 to 95,000 clones, with roughly 80% occurring only once. This clonotype was sampled from a human donor in good health. The material sequenced was PBMCs.

DNA for the CDR3: TGTGCCTGGAGTGTACCGGACAACTACGAGCAGTACTTC. It yields the protein CAWSVPDNYEQYF. The V and J genes are TRBV30 and TRBJ2-7, with a tentative D call TRBD1 (5 bases). This CDR3 is 13 amino acids long. Trimming cost V 0 bases and J 3 bases, with 9 bases left between them. CDR1 and CDR2 (germline): GTSNPN, SVGIG (reference sequence).